A single sample is the source of the 6 T cell receptor beta chains below, sequenced in a study of regulatory T cells in long-lasting Graves disease. Noted time point: newly diagnosed GD, antithyroid drugs for less than 3 months. The TCR library used RNA extracted from PBMCs. Library construction for TCR beta used iRepertoire HTBI primers and Arm-PCR of CDR3 regions. MiXCR was run by TCRdb on the multiplex PCR reads, yielding one entry per CDR3 protein. The table lists roughly 320,000 distinct CDR3 sequences, over 15% of them singletons. Separately, the same data were catalogued under a study of T cells in Graves' hyperthyroidism and ophthalmopathy.

The specimen comprised peripheral blood mononuclear cells (PBMCs), sampled at new diagnosis, from a patient treated with antithyroid drugs. The receptors stem from a man aged 35-49 years with Graves disease.

This clonotype has just a few counts. V gene TRBV5-4 combines with J gene TRBJ1-2; D gene unclear. The V end was cut by 6 bases, the J end by 0 bases, with 9 bases between. Germline V CDR1 and CDR2: SGHNT, YYREEE (reference sequence). The CDR3 is 13 amino acids. The DNA of the CDR3 is TGTGCCAGCATCCCCAGAACTAACTATGGCTACACCTTC. Amino acids: CASIPRTNYGYTF.

The V gene is TRBV19, the J gene TRBJ1-4; D ambiguous. Trimming shortened V by 3 bases and J by 3 bases, and 8 bases separated the two germline ends. Germline V gene lookup returns CDR1 LNHDA and CDR2 SQIVND (reference sequence). The CDR3 has 14 residues. The CDR3 spells CASSMTGSNEKLFF. The CDR3 nucleotides are TGTGCCAGTAGTATGACCGGATCTAATGAAAAACTGTTTTTT.

The CDR3 loop reads CASSMRVNTEAFF. The CDR3 DNA follows: TGTGCCAGTAGTATGCGAGTGAACACTGAAGCTTTCTTT. The chain carries TRBV19 and TRBJ1-1; D not certain. CDR3 length: 13 amino acids. V lost 3 bases to trimming and J lost 0 bases, with 5 bases between them. Per germline, CDR1 LNHDA and CDR2 SQIVND (reference sequence).

The chain employs TRBV10-3 and TRBJ1-2, with 9 bases lining up with TRBD1. The CDR3 is made up of 15 amino acids. The trim removed 4 bases at V and 1 base at J, leaving 4 bases unmatched. CDR1 is ENHRY, CDR2 SYGVKD, per germline. The CDR3 DNA reads as TGTGCCATCAGTGCTGGGACAGGGCTTAACTATGGCTACACCTTC. It encodes CAISAGTGLNYGYTF.

In this sample, this clonotype turned up many times. This rearrangement joins TRBV10-3 to TRBJ2-7; no clear D. Trimming shortened V by 6 bases and J by 9 bases, and 18 bases separated the two germline ends. The CDR3 spans 13 residues. Germline V CDR1 and CDR2: ENHRY, SYGVKD. CDR3 region: CAISGAAILGQYF. The DNA of the CDR3 is TGTGCCATCAGCGGCGCAGCGATCTTAGGGCAGTACTTC.

This clonotype appeared many times. This rearrangement joins TRBV7-9 to TRBJ2-5, with D perhaps TRBD2 (5 bases). Trimming cost V 5 bases and J 5 bases, with 15 bases left between them. Germline values: CDR1 SEHNR, CDR2 FQNEAQ (reference sequence). The CDR3 loop spans 14 amino acids. This CDR3 is CASSPGVGTETQYF. CDR3 coding DNA: TGTGCCAGCAGCCCCGGGGTGGGAACGGAGACCCAGTACTTC.